Described below is a single TCR beta chain sequence and its context. J lost 8 bases, V lost 2 bases, and 14 bases had no gene match. Germline V gene lookup returns CDR1 SGDLS and CDR2 YYNGEE. The CDR3 is made up of 17 amino acids. The time point: cycle 4 day 1 (C4D1), after 6 weeks of nivolumab. No patient escaped relapse after autologous stem cell transplantation, and brentuximab vedotin exposure varied. Magnetic depletion of non-target cells from thawed PBMCs yielded purified CD8+ T cells. Profiled with immunoSEQ multiplex PCR; TCRdb holds only in-frame clones, not every one. The sample carries around 21,000 clones, roughly 84% recorded once. The data originate from a study of PD-1 blockade in classical Hodgkin lymphoma.

The V gene is TRBV9, the J gene TRBJ2-1; 9 positions agree with TRBD1. The receptor was isolated from a human donor with classical Hodgkin lymphoma. This specimen was CD8+ T cells from blood, taken before the fourth cycle of nivolumab. The CDR3 DNA reads TGTGCCAGCAGCGTCGACCCCGTGGGACAGGGTTTTGATGAGCAGTTCTTC. Translating gives CASSVDPVGQGFDEQFF.